Described below is a single TCR beta chain sequence and its context. This sample stems from a study of chemoradiotherapy in HPV16-positive cancers. Assay used: immunoSEQ multiplex PCR; TCRdb lists only in-frame clones, some missing. The table shows about 67,000 clones, with roughly 86% occurring only once. V shed 10 bases and J shed 5 bases, with 18 bases lying between them. The CDR3 has 13 amino acids. The V and J genes are TRBV23-1 and TRBJ2-7, with D possibly being TRBD1 (6 bases). TRBV23-1 belongs to the ORF category, with a function that is uncertain. Here the sequenced sample was blood, taken from a patient who underwent chemoradiotherapy. This receptor was identified in a human donor with HPV-associated anogenital cancer. CDR3 residues: CAIKAWGLNEQYF. Written as DNA, the CDR3 is TGCGCCATCAAGGCCTGGGGGCTGAACGAGCAGTACTTC.